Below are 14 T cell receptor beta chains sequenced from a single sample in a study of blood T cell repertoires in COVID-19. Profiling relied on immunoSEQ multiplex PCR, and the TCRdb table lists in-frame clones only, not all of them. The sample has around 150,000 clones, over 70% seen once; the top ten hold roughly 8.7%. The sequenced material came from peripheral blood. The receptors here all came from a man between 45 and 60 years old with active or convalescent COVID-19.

The CDR3 loop reads CASSSLAGGFTDTQYF. DNA for the CDR3: TGTGCCAGCAGTTCGCTAGCGGGAGGGTTCACAGATACGCAGTATTTT. The chain carries TRBV28 and TRBJ2-3; 12 nucleotides match TRBD2. Germline V gene data show CDR1 as MDHEN and CDR2 as SYDVKM. The CDR3 consists of 16 residues. With V trimmed by 4 bases and J by 2 bases, 4 bases remained unmatched.

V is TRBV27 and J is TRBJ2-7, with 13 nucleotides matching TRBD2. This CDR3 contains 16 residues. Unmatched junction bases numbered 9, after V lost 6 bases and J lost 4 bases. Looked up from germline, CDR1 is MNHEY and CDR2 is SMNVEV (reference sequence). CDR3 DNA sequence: TGTGCCAGCAGCCGGACTAGCGGGAGCTCAACGTACGAGCAGTACTTC. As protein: CASSRTSGSSTYEQYF.

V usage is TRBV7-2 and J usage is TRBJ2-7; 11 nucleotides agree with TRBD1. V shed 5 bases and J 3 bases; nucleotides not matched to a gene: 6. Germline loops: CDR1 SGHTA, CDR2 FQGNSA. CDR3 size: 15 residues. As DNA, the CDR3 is TGTGCCAGCAGCCCCGCCGGGACAGGGGGCTACGAGCAGTACTTC. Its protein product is CASSPAGTGGYEQYF. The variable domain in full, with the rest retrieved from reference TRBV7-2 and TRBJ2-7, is GAGVSQSPSNKVTEKGKDVELRCDPISGHTALYWYRQSLGQGLEFLIYFQGNSAPDKSGLPSDRFSAERTGGSVSTLTIQRTQQEDSAVYLCASSPAGTGGYEQYFGPGTRLTVT.

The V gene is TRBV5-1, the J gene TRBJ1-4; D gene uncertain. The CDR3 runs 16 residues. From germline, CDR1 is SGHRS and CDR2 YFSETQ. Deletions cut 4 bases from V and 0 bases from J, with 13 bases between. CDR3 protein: CASSPSGVATNEKLFF. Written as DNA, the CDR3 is TGCGCCAGCAGCCCCTCAGGCGTTGCAACTAATGAAAAACTGTTTTTT.

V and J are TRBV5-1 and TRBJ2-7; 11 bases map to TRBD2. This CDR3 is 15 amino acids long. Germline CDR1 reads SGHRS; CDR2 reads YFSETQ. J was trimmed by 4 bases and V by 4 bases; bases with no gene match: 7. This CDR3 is CASSIGTSGEYEQYF. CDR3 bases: TGCGCCAGCAGCATAGGGACTAGCGGAGAGTACGAGCAGTACTTC.

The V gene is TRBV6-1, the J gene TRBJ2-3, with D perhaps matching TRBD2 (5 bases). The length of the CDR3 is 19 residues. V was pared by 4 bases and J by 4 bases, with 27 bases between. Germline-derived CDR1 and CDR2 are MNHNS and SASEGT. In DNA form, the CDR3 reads TGTGCCAGCAGTGCCGACGGACCGAGAGCGGCCCCCGGTGCAGATACGCAGTATTTT. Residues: CASSADGPRAAPGADTQYF.

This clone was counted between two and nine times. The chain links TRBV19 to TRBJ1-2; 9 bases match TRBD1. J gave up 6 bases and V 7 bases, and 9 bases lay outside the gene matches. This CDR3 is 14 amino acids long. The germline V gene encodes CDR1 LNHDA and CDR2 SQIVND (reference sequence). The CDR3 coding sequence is TGTGCCAGTAACCCGACAGGGGGAAAGGATGGCTACACCTTC. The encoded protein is CASNPTGGKDGYTF. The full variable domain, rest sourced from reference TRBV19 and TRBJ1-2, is DGGITQSPKYLFRKEGQNVTLSCEQNLNHDAMYWYRQDPGQGLRLIYYSQIVNDFQKGDIAEGYSVSREKKESFPLTVTSAQKNPTAFYLCASNPTGGKDGYTFGSGTRLTVV.

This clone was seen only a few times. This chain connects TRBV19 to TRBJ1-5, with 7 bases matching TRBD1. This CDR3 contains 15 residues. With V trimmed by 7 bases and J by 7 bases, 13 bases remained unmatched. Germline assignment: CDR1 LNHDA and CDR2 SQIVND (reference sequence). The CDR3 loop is CASIQGTALGQPQHF. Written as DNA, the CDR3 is TGTGCCAGTATCCAGGGGACAGCCCTCGGCCAGCCCCAGCATTTT.

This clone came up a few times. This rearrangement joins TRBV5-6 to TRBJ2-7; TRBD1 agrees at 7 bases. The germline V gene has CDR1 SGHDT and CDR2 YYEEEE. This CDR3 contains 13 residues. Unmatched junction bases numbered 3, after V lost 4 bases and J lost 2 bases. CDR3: CASSKTGPYEQYF. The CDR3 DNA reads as TGTGCCAGCAGCAAGACAGGGCCCTACGAGCAGTACTTC.

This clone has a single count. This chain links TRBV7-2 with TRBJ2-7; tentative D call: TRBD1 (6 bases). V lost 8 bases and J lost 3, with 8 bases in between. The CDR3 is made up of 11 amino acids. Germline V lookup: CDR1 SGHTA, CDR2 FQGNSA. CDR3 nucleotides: TGTGCCAGCTCGGACAGCTACGAGCAGTACTTC. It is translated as CASSDSYEQYF.

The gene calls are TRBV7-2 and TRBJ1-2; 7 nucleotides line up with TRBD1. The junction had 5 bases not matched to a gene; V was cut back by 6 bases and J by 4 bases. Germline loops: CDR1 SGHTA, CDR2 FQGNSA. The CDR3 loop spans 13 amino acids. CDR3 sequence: CASSTTGAYGYTF. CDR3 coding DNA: TGTGCCAGCAGTACCACAGGGGCCTATGGCTACACCTTC.

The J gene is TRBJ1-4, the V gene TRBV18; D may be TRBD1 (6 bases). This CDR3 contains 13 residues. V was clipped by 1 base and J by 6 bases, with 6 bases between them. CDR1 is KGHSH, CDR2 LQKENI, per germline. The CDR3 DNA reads TGTGCCAGCTCACCACAGGGGGATGAAAAACTGTTTTTT. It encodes CASSPQGDEKLFF.

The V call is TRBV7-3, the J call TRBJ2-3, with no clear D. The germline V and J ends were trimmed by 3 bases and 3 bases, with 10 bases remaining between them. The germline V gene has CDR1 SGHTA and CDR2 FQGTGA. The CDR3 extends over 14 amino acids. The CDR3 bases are TGTGCCAGCAGCTTGATGACATCAACAGATACGCAGTATTTT. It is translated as CASSLMTSTDTQYF.

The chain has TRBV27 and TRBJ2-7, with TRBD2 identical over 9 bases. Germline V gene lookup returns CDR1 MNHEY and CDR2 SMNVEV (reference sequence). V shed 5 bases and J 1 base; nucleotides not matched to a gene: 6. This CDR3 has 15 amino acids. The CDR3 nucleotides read TGTGCCAGCAGTGAGTTGGGACTAGCTTCCTACGAGCAGTACTTC. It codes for CASSELGLASYEQYF.